The 7 T cell receptor beta chains in this list originate from one sample, sequenced in a study of blood T cell repertoires in COVID-19. The protocol was immunoSEQ multiplex PCR, while the TCRdb copy is restricted to in-frame clones and leaves out a portion. Here the sample spans tens of thousands of clones, 84% being singletons. The sample consisted of peripheral blood. These receptors all come from a man in his sixties with acute or convalescent COVID-19.

This clone was detected only once. The rearrangement uses TRBV4-2 and TRBJ2-1; tentatively, D is TRBD2 (5 bases). Germline-derived CDR1 and CDR2 are LGHNA and YNFKEQ. V was clipped by 2 bases and J by 6 bases, with 11 bases between them. The CDR3 extends over 14 amino acids. The CDR3 region is CASSQSWSGNEQFF. CDR3 DNA sequence: TGTGCCAGCAGCCAAAGTTGGAGCGGCAATGAGCAGTTCTTC.

The chain carries TRBV7-8 and TRBJ1-1; 8 nucleotides align to TRBD1. The CDR3 has 17 residues. V was pared by 1 base and J by 3 bases, with 10 bases of the junction left unmatched. CDR1 SGHVS and CDR2 FQNEAQ come from the germline V gene. CDR3 in amino acids: CASSLGVGQGLDTEAFF. The CDR3 DNA reads as TGTGCCAGCAGCTTAGGTGTAGGACAGGGATTAGACACTGAAGCTTTCTTT.

This chain connects TRBV10-1 to TRBJ2-1, with D perhaps matching TRBD1 (5 bases). Trimming took 7 bases from V and 2 from J, leaving 12 bases between them. This CDR3 is built from 14 residues. The germline gives CDR1 WNHNN, CDR2 SYGVQD (reference sequence). As DNA, the CDR3 is TGCGCCAGCAATTCAGGGTCCCCCTACAATGAGCAGTTCTTC. Translation: CASNSGSPYNEQFF.

This clone occurred once. This sequence joins TRBV20-1 and TRBJ1-1, with D tentatively TRBD1 (5 bases). The germline CDR1 and CDR2 sequences are DFQATT and SNEGSKA (reference sequence). V lost 3 bases and J lost 4, with 18 bases in between. CDR3 length equals 15 residues. The CDR3 loop reads CSASGTVSGSTEAFF. The CDR3 region has the DNA TGCAGTGCTAGTGGGACCGTCAGCGGTAGCACTGAAGCTTTCTTT.

The chain combines TRBV12-3 or TRBV12-4 with TRBJ2-7; D perhaps matches TRBD2 (6 bases). CDR3 size: 12 residues. V was cut by 6 bases and J by 2 bases, with 8 bases left in between. The CDR3 DNA reads TGTGCCAGCAGCGGGACTGCCTACGAGCAGTACTTC. It translates to CASSGTAYEQYF.

This sequence joins TRBV5-1 and TRBJ1-2; D possibly corresponds to TRBD1 (6 bases). V lost 2 bases, J lost 4 bases, and 15 bases lay in between. CDR3 length: 15 residues. Germline V gene sequence: CDR1 SGHRS, CDR2 YFSETQ. CDR3 DNA sequence: TGCGCCAGCAGCTTAGAACAGGGTTCGGGCTATGGCTACACCTTC. It yields the protein CASSLEQGSGYGYTF.

This chain connects TRBV6-5 to TRBJ2-1; tentatively, D is TRBD2 (6 bases). The CDR3 runs to 13 residues. In germline, CDR1 is MNHEY, CDR2 SVGAGI. Trimming removed 5 bases from V and 10 bases from J, with 15 bases in between. In nucleotides, the CDR3 is TGTGCCAGCAGTCTGGGGGGTCCAGGGGAGCAGTTCTTC. Its translation is CASSLGGPGEQFF.